This T cell receptor beta chain was documented in a study of blood T cell repertoires in COVID-19. The overall study: There were acute and convalescent COVID-19 samples, and they came from the United States, Italy and Spain. PBMCs, B-cell-depleted T cells, or T cells were the source of the cDNA or gDNA that made up the material.

The ends lost 6 bases at V and 5 bases at J; junction bases unmatched: 13. The germline gives CDR1 MNHEY, CDR2 SMNVEV (reference sequence). The CDR3 sequence is 15 residues long. The authors' processing: It was from reference gene primer amplification that nucleated cell counts were estimated. Clones were sequenced by immunoSEQ multiplex PCR, and TCRdb holds only the in-frame ones, with some missing. D and trimming come from the DNA, and the V and J calls and clone size come from that table. The sample contains 260,000 or so clones, 88% of which appear only once. The count of this clone is one. Sequencing used peripheral blood. V usage is TRBV27 and J usage is TRBJ2-7; 7 bases agree with TRBD2. The receptor comes from a human donor in a cohort sampled during active COVID-19. The CDR3 coding sequence is TGTGCCAGCAGGACAGTAGGTCTTCGGGGGGACGAGCAGTACTTC. This translates into CASRTVGLRGDEQYF.